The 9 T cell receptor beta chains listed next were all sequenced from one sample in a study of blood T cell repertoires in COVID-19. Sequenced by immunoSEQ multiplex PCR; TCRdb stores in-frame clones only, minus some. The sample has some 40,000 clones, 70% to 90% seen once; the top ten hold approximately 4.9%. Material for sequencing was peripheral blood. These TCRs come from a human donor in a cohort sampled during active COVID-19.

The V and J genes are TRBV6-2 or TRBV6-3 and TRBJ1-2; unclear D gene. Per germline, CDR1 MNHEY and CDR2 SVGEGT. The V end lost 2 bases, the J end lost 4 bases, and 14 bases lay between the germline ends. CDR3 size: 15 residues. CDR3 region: CASSYGSGLGYGYTF. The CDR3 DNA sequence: TGTGCCAGCAGTTACGGATCGGGTCTTGGCTATGGCTACACCTTC.

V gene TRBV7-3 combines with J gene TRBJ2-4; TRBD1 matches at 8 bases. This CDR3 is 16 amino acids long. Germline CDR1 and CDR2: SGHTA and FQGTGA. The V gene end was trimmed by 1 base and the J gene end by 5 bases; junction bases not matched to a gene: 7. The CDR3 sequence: CASSLRAGGSENIQYF. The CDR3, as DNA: TGTGCCAGCAGCTTAAGGGCAGGGGGCAGTGAAAACATTCAGTACTTC. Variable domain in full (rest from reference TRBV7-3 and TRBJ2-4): GAGVSQTPSNKVTEKGKYVELRCDPISGHTALYWYRQSLGQGPEFLIYFQGTGAADDSGLPNDRFFAVRPEGSVSTLKIQRTERGDSAVYLCASSLRAGGSENIQYFGAGTRLSVL.

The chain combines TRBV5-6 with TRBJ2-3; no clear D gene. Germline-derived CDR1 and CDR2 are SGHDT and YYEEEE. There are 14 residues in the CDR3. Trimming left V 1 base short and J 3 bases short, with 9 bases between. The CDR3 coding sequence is TGTGCCAGCAGCTTGAACACAGTTACAGATACGCAGTATTTT. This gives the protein CASSLNTVTDTQYF.

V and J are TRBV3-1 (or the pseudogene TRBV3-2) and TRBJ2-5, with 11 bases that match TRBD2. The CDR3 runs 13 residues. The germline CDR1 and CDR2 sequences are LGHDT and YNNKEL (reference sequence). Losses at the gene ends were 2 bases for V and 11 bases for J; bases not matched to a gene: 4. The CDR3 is CASSQLAGGPQYF. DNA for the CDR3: TGTGCCAGCAGCCAATTAGCGGGAGGGCCTCAGTACTTC.

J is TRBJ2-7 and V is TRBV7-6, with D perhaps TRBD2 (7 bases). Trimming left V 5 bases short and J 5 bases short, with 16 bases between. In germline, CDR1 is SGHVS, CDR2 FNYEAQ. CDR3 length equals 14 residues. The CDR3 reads CASSPGGLSNEQYF. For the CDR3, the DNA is TGTGCCAGCAGCCCGGGGGGCCTTTCGAACGAGCAGTACTTC.

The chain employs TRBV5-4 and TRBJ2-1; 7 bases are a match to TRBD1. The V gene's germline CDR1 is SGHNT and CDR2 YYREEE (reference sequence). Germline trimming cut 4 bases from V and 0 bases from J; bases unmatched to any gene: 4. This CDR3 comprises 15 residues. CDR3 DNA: TGTGCCAGCAGCCCGGACAGGAGCTCCTACAATGAGCAGTTCTTC. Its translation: CASSPDRSSYNEQFF.

The CDR3 sequence: CASSTSGRVHNEQFF. The CDR3 DNA sequence: TGTGCCAGCAGTACCAGCGGGAGGGTACACAATGAGCAGTTCTTC. The chain recombines TRBV3-1 (or the pseudogene TRBV3-2) with TRBJ2-1; TRBD2 aligns across 10 bases. Germline CDR1 and CDR2: LGHDT and YNNKEL (reference sequence). The CDR3 totals 15 residues. The V and J ends lost 6 bases and 5 bases, in that order; junction bases with no gene match: 7.

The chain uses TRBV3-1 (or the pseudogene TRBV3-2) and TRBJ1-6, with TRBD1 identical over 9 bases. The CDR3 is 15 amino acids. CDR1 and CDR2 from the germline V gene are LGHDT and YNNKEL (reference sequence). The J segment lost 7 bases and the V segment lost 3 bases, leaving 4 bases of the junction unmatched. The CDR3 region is CASSQGTGTNSPLHF. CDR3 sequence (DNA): TGTGCCAGCAGCCAGGGGACAGGGACCAATTCACCCCTCCACTTT.

The CDR3 reads CASSLDLMRGNSPLHF. The CDR3 DNA reads TGTGCCAGCAGCTTGGACTTGATGAGGGGGAATTCACCCCTCCACTTT. The chain combines TRBV5-5 with TRBJ1-6; D may be TRBD1 (6 bases). Germline CDR1 is SGHKS and CDR2 is YYEKEE (reference sequence). Deletions cut 0 bases from V and 7 bases from J, with 14 bases between. The CDR3 sequence is 16 residues long.